This entry concerns a single T cell receptor beta chain. Some clones are missing from TCRdb's copy, which holds only in-frame ones; the method was immunoSEQ multiplex PCR. The sample lists 81,000 or so clones, roughly 91% occurring once. This CDR3 is 15 amino acids long. Trimming left V 4 bases short and J 7 bases short, with 19 bases between. The V gene's germline CDR1 is SGHTA and CDR2 FQGNSA. The sample comes from a study of OX40 agonist ivuxolimab in advanced cancers. This receptor was obtained from an adult with an advanced solid tumor such as melanoma, head and neck, liver or kidney cancer. This chain connects TRBV7-2 to TRBJ1-2, with a possible D match to TRBD1 (5 bases). The specimen was CD4+ or CD8+ T cells sorted from blood, collected in a trial of the OX40 agonist ivuxolimab. CDR3 bases: TGTGCCAGCAGCTCGGACCCGACAGCCTCTGGTGGCTACACCTTC. Amino acid sequence: CASSSDPTASGGYTF.